Below, 21 T cell receptor beta chains from the same sample are listed, as sequenced in a study of CD8+CD57+ T cells in acquired aplastic anemia. Genomic DNA, the template, was used for profiling of the TCR beta VDJ and CDR3. A single record per CDR3 protein comes from TCRdb applying MiXCR to the reads. This table has about 170,000 distinct CDR3 sequences, under 75% appearing once. Sequencing input: sorted CD4+, CD8+, or CD8+CD57+ T cells (not recorded which) from PBMCs. All receptors derive from a human donor in good health.

V usage is TRBV7-2 and J usage is TRBJ2-7; 11 bases line up with TRBD2. CDR3 length equals 14 residues. Germline V lookup: CDR1 SGHTA, CDR2 FQGNSA. V shed 1 base and J 4 bases; nucleotides not matched to a gene: 0. The CDR3 is CASSLVAGGYEQYF. The CDR3 coding sequence is TGTGCCAGCAGCTTAGTAGCGGGAGGGTACGAGCAGTACTTC.

V is TRBV7-9 and J is TRBJ2-1; 13 nucleotides match TRBD2. Germline CDR1 reads SEHNR; CDR2 reads FQNEAQ (reference sequence). J gave up 15 bases and V 5 bases, and 13 bases lay outside the gene matches. The CDR3 spans 15 residues. The CDR3 DNA sequence: TGTGCCAGCAGCCCCCCGGGACTAGCGGGATTATGGATGTTCTTC. It codes for CASSPPGLAGLWMFF.

DNA of the CDR3: TGCAGCGTTGGAGCCGGGACTAGCGAGACCCAGTACTTC. It is translated as CSVGAGTSETQYF. The chain combines TRBV29-1 with TRBJ2-5; 9 bases fit TRBD2. The CDR3 loop spans 13 amino acids. Germline CDR1 SQVTM, CDR2 ANQGSEA. Losses at the gene ends were 4 bases for V and 5 bases for J; bases not matched to a gene: 5.

The gene calls are TRBV29-1 and TRBJ2-7; 8 bases are a match to TRBD1. The CDR3 has 15 residues. V shed 3 bases and J 4 bases; nucleotides not matched to a gene: 11. Germline V gives CDR1 SQVTM, CDR2 ANQGSEA. CDR3 sequence (DNA): TGCAGCGTTGAGACTCGGACAGGGATGTTGTACGAGCAGTACTTC. As protein: CSVETRTGMLYEQYF.

The chain is built from TRBV6-2 or TRBV6-3 and TRBJ1-1, with D uncertain. The CDR3 spans 11 residues. Germline values: CDR1 MNHEY, CDR2 SVGEGT. Trimming left V 7 bases short and J 0 bases short, with 3 bases between. As DNA, the CDR3 is TGTGCCAGCACACTGAACACTGAAGCTTTCTTT. This translates into CASTLNTEAFF.

About this clonotype: A much larger clonotype is one base distant, so this may be a read error. The V call is TRBV11-3, the J call TRBJ1-1; D remains ambiguous. Germline values: CDR1 SGHNT, CDR2 YENEEA. CDR3 length equals 14 residues. The CDR3 reads CASSPRSGNTEASF. As DNA, the CDR3 is TGTGCCAGCAGCCCGCGCAGCGGGAACACTGAAGCTTCCTTT.

The chain couples TRBV9 to TRBJ2-1, with TRBD2 identical over 9 bases. The CDR3 spans 14 residues. V trimming: 5 bases; J trimming: 6 bases; junction bases outside the gene matches: 6. Germline lookup yields CDR1 SGDLS and CDR2 YYNGEE. CDR3 protein: CASSDLAGANEQFF. The CDR3 DNA follows: TGTGCCAGCAGTGACTTAGCGGGAGCCAATGAGCAGTTCTTC.

V and J are TRBV12-3 or TRBV12-4 and TRBJ2-3; tentative D call: TRBD2 (6 bases). This CDR3 comprises 15 residues. Deletions cut 4 bases from V and 0 bases from J, with 11 bases between. The CDR3 sequence: CASSYGGASTDTQYF. The CDR3 DNA reads TGTGCCAGCAGTTATGGCGGGGCTAGCACAGATACGCAGTATTTT.

This clonotype was recorded many times. The J gene is TRBJ2-7, the V gene TRBV20-1, with 9 bases identical to TRBD2. Germline CDR1 reads DFQATT; CDR2 reads SNEGSKA (reference sequence). The CDR3 is made up of 13 amino acids. J was trimmed by 4 bases and V by 5 bases; bases with no gene match: 6. The CDR3 loop is CSAFSGRGYEQYF. The CDR3 bases are TGCAGTGCTTTTAGCGGGAGAGGGTACGAGCAGTACTTC.

This rearrangement joins TRBV7-9 to TRBJ1-2; D call uncertain. The CDR3 covers 12 residues. V lost 1 base to trimming and J lost 6 bases, with 6 bases between them. Germline assignment: CDR1 SEHNR and CDR2 FQNEAQ (reference sequence). CDR3 DNA: TGTGCCAGCAGCTTAGGGATGAATGGCTACACCTTC. Residues: CASSLGMNGYTF.

The chain is built from TRBV29-1 and TRBJ2-1; D might be TRBD2 (6 bases). Trimming stripped 1 base from V and 0 bases from J, with 10 bases between. Germline V gives CDR1 SQVTM, CDR2 ANQGSEA. The CDR3 covers 15 residues. CDR3 protein: CSVEGTSLSYNEQFF. The CDR3 nucleotides read TGCAGCGTTGAAGGAACTAGCCTCTCCTACAATGAGCAGTTCTTC.

The rearrangement links TRBV30 to TRBJ1-1; D gene unclear. CDR1 is GTSNPN, CDR2 SVGIG, per germline (reference sequence). This CDR3 spans 12 amino acids. V lost 2 bases, J lost 1 base, and 5 bases lay in between. CDR3: CAWSLPNTEAFF. CDR3 DNA: TGTGCCTGGAGTCTTCCGAACACTGAAGCTTTCTTT.

This clonotype was detected ten times or more. The chain has TRBV20-1 and TRBJ1-3, with TRBD1 matching 9 bases. This CDR3 contains 16 residues. From germline, CDR1 is DFQATT and CDR2 SNEGSKA (reference sequence). The V and J ends lost 0 bases and 4 bases, in that order; junction bases with no gene match: 7. The CDR3, as DNA: TGCAGTGCTAGAGATGGCGACGGGACAGGGGGAAACACCATATATTTT. This encodes CSARDGDGTGGNTIYF.

The chain uses TRBV7-9 and TRBJ1-1, with TRBD1 matching 8 bases. Germline values: CDR1 SEHNR, CDR2 FQNEAQ (reference sequence). This CDR3 spans 16 amino acids. The junction had 6 bases not matched to a gene; V was cut back by 3 bases and J by 0 bases. The DNA of the CDR3 is TGTGCCAGCAGCTTCGACAGGGGCGCAATGAACACTGAAGCTTTCTTT. It specifies CASSFDRGAMNTEAFF. Based on the CDR3 plus reference TRBV7-9 and TRBJ1-1, the full variable domain is DTGVSQNPRHKITKRGQNVTFRCDPISEHNRLYWYRQTLGQGPEFLTYFQNEAQLEKSRLLSDRFSAERPKGSFSTLEIQRTEQGDSAMYLCASSFDRGAMNTEAFFGQGTRLTVV.

V usage is TRBV3-1 and J usage is TRBJ2-7; D is possibly TRBD1 or TRBD2 (5 bases each). The V end was cut by 0 bases, the J end by 7 bases, with 13 bases between. CDR1 is LGHDT and CDR2 is YNNKEL in the germline V gene (reference sequence). This CDR3 is 14 amino acids long. The CDR3 DNA follows: TGTGCCAGCAGCCAAGAGGCCACAGGAGGTGAGCAGTACTTC. It encodes CASSQEATGGEQYF.

This chain links TRBV15 with TRBJ1-6; D is perhaps TRBD1 (5 bases). The V gene's germline CDR1 is LNHNV and CDR2 YYDKDF (reference sequence). The CDR3 spans 14 residues. Trimming took 1 base from V and 10 from J, leaving 11 bases between them. The CDR3 protein is CATSRGGALSPLHF. The CDR3 bases are TGTGCCACCAGCAGAGGAGGGGCTCTATCACCCCTCCACTTT.

This clonotype appeared many times. The chain joins TRBV6-2 or TRBV6-3 to TRBJ1-1; TRBD1 matches at 9 bases. In germline, CDR1 is MNHEY, CDR2 SVGEGT. Trimming at V came to 2 bases and at J to 5 bases, leaving 6 bases not matched to a gene. The CDR3 runs 15 residues. The DNA for the CDR3 is TGTGCCAGCAGTTACAAACAGGGGGCTTGTACTGAAGCTTTCTTT. Protein product: CASSYKQGACTEAFF.

CDR3 DNA sequence: TGCAGTGCTGAAACTAGCGGGAGTCACGAGCAGTACTTC. Translated: CSAETSGSHEQYF. This chain uses TRBV20-1 with TRBJ2-7, with 11 bases identical to TRBD2. The ends lost 5 bases at V and 5 bases at J; junction bases unmatched: 5. CDR1 is DFQATT and CDR2 is SNEGSKA in the germline V gene (reference sequence). This CDR3 spans 13 amino acids.

The chain carries TRBV27 and TRBJ2-1; maybe TRBD1 (6 bases). The CDR3 totals 15 residues. Germline lookup yields CDR1 MNHEY and CDR2 SMNVEV (reference sequence). V was shortened by 4 bases and J by 6 bases, with 16 bases between the two germline ends. The CDR3 DNA follows: TGTGCCAGCAGTTCAGCGACAGGATCGTTCAATGAGCAGTTCTTC. Amino acids: CASSSATGSFNEQFF.

The chain combines TRBV5-1 with TRBJ1-2; D unresolved. The germline V gene encodes CDR1 SGHRS and CDR2 YFSETQ. The CDR3 is made up of 13 amino acids. Trimming pared 4 bases from V and 4 bases from J, leaving 11 bases between. The CDR3 DNA sequence: TGCGCCAGCAGCGCACTGGACGGCTATGGCTACACCTTC. As protein: CASSALDGYGYTF.

This sequence joins TRBV7-9 and TRBJ1-5; the match to TRBD1 covers 8 bases. V was clipped by 6 bases and J by 1 base; unmatched bases: 2. This CDR3 has 14 amino acids. Germline lookup yields CDR1 SEHNR and CDR2 FQNEAQ (reference sequence). DNA for the CDR3: TGTGCCAGCAGTCGACAGGGGAGCAATCAGCCCCAGCATTTT. Its protein product is CASSRQGSNQPQHF.